Included here is one T cell receptor beta chain sequence, with context. Its antigen is not known. The time point denotes: week 35, safety follow-up. With topical imiquimod, each dose of the vaccine consisted of 300 ug of mutant IDH1 20-mer peptide. The donor cohort comprised cases of new WHO grade 3 or 4 IDH1-mutant, ATRX-lost astrocytoma. Profiled with immunoSEQ multiplex PCR; TCRdb holds only in-frame clones, not every one. This sample has around 57,000 clones; under 90% occur once, and the top ten carry about 4.2%. The data were obtained in a study of a mutant IDH1 vaccine in newly diagnosed glioma. Background on the study: Patients got their first vaccination 4-6 weeks after radiotherapy alone, or with temozolomide cycles. The treated population exhibited a male proportion of roughly 62%, a female proportion of 37.5%, and a mean age of roughly 41 years. Receipt of radiotherapy, temozolomide, or both preceded the study, and most received both.

The CDR3 loop spans 14 amino acids. With 3 bases removed from V and 2 bases from J, the gap between germline ends came to 8 bases. Looked up from germline, CDR1 is LNHDA and CDR2 is SQIVND (reference sequence). The clonotype comes from a young man with glioma. The chain couples TRBV19 to TRBJ2-1; D remains ambiguous. Sequencing was performed on PBMCs, taken from a glioma patient whose treatment included an IDH1 peptide vaccine. This CDR3 reads CASSIELPYNEQFF. CDR3 in DNA: TGTGCCAGTAGTATCGAACTACCCTACAATGAGCAGTTCTTC.